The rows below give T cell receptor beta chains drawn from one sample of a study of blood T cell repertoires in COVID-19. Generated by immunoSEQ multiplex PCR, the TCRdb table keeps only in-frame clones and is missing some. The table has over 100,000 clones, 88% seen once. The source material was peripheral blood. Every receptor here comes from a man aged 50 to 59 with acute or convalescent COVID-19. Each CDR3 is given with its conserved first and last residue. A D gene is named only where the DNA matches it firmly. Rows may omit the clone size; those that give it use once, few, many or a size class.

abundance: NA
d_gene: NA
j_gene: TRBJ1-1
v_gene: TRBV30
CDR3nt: TGTGCCTGGAGTGTAATCTCCGCAGGGGTCACTGAAGCTTTCTTT
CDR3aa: CAWSVISAGVTEAFF

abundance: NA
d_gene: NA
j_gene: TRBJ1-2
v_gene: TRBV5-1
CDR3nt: TGCGCCAGCTCCGTCCCAGGGGCCTATGGCTACACCTTC
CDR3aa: CASSVPGAYGYTF

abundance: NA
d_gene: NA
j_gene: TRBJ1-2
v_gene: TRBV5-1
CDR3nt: TGCGCCAGCAGCTTGTCCGGGATCTATGGCTACACCTTC
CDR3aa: CASSLSGIYGYTF

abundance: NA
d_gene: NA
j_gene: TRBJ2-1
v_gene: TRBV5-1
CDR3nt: TGCGCCAGCAGCTCAGGGTCATACAATGAGCAGTTCTTC
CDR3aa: CASSSGSYNEQFF

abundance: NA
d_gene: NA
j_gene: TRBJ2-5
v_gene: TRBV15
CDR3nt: TGTGCCACCAGCAGAGATCGGGAAGGGCCAAAGAGGGAGACCCAGTACTTC
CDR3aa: CATSRDREGPKRETQYF

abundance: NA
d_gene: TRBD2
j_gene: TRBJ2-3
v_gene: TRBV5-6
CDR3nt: TGTGCCAGCAGTTCGACTAGCGGGCACTCAGATACGCAGTATTTT
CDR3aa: CASSSTSGHSDTQYF

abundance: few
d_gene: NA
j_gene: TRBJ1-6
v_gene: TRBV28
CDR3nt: TGTGCCAGCAGTCTAACCGGGACAACCAATTCACCCCTCCACTTT
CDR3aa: CASSLTGTTNSPLHF

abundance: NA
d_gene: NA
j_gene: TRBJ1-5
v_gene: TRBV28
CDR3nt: TGTGCCAGCAGTTTGGCGGGGGCAGGCAATCAGCCCCAGCATTTT
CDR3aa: CASSLAGAGNQPQHF

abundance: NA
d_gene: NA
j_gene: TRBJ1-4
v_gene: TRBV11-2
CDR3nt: TGTGCCAGCAGCCCGGACCCTGCGGGTGAAAAACTGTTTTTT
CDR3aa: CASSPDPAGEKLFF

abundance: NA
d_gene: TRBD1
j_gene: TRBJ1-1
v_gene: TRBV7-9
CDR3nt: TGTGCCAGCAGCTTCCGAGGACAGGTTCAGAACACTGAAGCTTTCTTT
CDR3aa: CASSFRGQVQNTEAFF

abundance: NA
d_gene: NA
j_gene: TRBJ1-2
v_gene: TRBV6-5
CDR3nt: TGTGCCAGCAGTTACTCGACGGGGGGCCGCGGCTATGGCTACACCTTC
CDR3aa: CASSYSTGGRGYGYTF

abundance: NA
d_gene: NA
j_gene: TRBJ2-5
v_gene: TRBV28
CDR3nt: TGTGCCAGCAGTTTGTGGGGACTGTCTTTAAAGAAGACCCAGTACTTC
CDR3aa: CASSLWGLSLKKTQYF

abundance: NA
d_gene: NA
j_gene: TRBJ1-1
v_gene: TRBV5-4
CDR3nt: TGTGCCAGCAGCCGTTCCCAGGGAACCTACACTGAAGCTTTCTTT
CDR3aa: CASSRSQGTYTEAFF

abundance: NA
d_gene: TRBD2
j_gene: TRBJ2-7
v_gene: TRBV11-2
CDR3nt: TGTGCCAGCAGCTTAGAGGCGGGGGGCGGCTACGAGCAGTACTTC
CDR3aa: CASSLEAGGGYEQYF

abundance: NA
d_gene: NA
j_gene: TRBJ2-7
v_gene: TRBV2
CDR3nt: TGTGCCAGCAGGAGACAAGCTTACGAGCAGTACTTC
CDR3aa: CASRRQAYEQYF

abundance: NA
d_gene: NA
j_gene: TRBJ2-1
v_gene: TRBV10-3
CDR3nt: TGTGCCATCAGCGGACTTGAGTACAATGAGCAGTTCTTC
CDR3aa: CAISGLEYNEQFF

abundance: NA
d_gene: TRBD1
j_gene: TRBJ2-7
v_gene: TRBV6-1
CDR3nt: TGTGCCAGCAGTGAAGCTCCCTGGCGGCAGGGGGACGAGCAGTACTTC
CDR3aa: CASSEAPWRQGDEQYF

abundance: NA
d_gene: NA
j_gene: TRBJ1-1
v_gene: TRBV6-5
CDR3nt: TGTGCCAGCAGCCTGACAGGTGGCAACACTGAAGCTTTCTTT
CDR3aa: CASSLTGGNTEAFF

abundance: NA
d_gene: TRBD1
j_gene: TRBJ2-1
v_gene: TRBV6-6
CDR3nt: TGTGCCAGCAGTGCACACGGGACAGGGGGTGGCCAGTTCTTC
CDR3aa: CASSAHGTGGGQFF

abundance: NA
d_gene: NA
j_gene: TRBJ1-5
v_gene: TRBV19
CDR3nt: TGTGCCAGTAGTATAGGGCAGGCGCATAGGAATCAGCCCCAGCATTTT
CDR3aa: CASSIGQAHRNQPQHF

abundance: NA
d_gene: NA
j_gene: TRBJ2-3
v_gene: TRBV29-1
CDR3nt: TGCAGCGTTCGACCGACAGGCGTGGAAGATACGCAGTATTTT
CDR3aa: CSVRPTGVEDTQYF

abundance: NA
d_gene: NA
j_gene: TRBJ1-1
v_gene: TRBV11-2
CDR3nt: TGTGCCAGCAGCTTATGGGACAAGCTGAACACTGAAGCTTTCTTT
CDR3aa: CASSLWDKLNTEAFF

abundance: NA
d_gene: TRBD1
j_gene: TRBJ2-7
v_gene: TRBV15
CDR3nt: TGTGCCACCAGTTCTACTGGACAGGGTGTCTACGAGCAGTACTTC
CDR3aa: CATSSTGQGVYEQYF

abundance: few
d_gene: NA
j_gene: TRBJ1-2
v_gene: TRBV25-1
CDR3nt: TGTGCCAGCAGTGAACCAGGGGCAGGGGACCTAAGGGGCTACACCTTC
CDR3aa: CASSEPGAGDLRGYTF

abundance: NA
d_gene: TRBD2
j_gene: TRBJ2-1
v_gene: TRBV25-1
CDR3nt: TGTGCCAGCAGTAGTAGCGGGTTTAGGAATGAGCAGTTCTTC
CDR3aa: CASSSSGFRNEQFF

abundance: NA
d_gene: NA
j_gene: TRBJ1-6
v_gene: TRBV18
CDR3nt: TGTGCCAGCTCACCACGCCCTCGGGGTTCCTATAATTCACCCCTCCACTTT
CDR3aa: CASSPRPRGSYNSPLHF

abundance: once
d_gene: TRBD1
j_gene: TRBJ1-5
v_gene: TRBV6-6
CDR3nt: TGTGCCAGCAGTTCGCTGACAGGGACGGCGCGCCAGCATTTT
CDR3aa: CASSSLTGTARQHF

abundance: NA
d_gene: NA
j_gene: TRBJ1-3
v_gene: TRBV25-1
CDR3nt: TGTGCCAGCAGTGAAGCCGGTTCTGGAAACACCATATATTTT
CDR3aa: CASSEAGSGNTIYF

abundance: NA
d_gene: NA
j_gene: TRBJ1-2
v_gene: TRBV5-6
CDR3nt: TGTGCCAGCAGCTTCATAGGCGGGGGCTATGGCTACACCTTC
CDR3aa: CASSFIGGGYGYTF

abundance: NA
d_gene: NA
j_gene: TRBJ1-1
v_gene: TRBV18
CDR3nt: TGTGCCAGCTCACCTTTTCCGGGCAGGGAGGGCACTGAAGCTTTCTTT
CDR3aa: CASSPFPGREGTEAFF

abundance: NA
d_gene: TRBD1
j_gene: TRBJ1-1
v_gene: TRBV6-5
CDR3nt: TGTGCCAGCAGACGGGCAGGGGGCTACACTGAAGCTTTCTTT
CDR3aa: CASRRAGGYTEAFF

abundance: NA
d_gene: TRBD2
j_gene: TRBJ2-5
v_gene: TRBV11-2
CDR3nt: TGTGCCAGCAGCCCCCCGGGGGGGACCCAGTACTTC
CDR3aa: CASSPPGGTQYF

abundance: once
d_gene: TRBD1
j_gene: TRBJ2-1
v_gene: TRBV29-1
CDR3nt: TGCAGCGTTCTTTCTGACAGGGTCTACAATGAGCAGTTCTTC
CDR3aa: CSVLSDRVYNEQFF

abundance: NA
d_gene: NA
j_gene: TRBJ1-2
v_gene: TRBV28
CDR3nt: TGTGCCAGCAGTTTTTCTACCTATGGCTACACCTTC
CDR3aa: CASSFSTYGYTF

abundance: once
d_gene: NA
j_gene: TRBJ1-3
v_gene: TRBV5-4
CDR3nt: TGTGCCAGCAGCCCCCAGGGTCCTGGTGGAAACACCATATATTTT
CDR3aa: CASSPQGPGGNTIYF

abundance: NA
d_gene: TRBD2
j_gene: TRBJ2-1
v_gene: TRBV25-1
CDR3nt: TGTGCCAGCAGTGGGGCTAGCGGGCCTTACAATGAGCAGTTCTTC
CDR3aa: CASSGASGPYNEQFF

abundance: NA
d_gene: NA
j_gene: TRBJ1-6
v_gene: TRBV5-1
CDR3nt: TGCGCCAGCCACAACACAGGGACTAATTCACCCCTCCACTTT
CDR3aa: CASHNTGTNSPLHF

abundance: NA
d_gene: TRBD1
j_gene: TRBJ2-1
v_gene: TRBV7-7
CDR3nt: TGTGCTAGCAGCGCCTTACAGGGGACCAAAAAACGAAATGAGCAGTTCTTC
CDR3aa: CASSALQGTKKRNEQFF

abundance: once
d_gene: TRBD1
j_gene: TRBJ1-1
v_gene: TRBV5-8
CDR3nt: TGTGCCAGCATCGTCTGGGACAGGGGGCCAGAGCGCACTGAAGCTTTCTTT
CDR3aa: CASIVWDRGPERTEAFF

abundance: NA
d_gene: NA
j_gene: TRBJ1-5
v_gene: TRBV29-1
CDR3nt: TGCAGCGTCCTGCCGGAGGGGGGGATCAATCAGCCCCAGCATTTT
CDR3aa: CSVLPEGGINQPQHF

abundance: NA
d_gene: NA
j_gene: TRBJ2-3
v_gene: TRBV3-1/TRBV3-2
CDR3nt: TGTGCCAGCAGCCACACGGGGACAGATACGCAGTATTTT
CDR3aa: CASSHTGTDTQYF

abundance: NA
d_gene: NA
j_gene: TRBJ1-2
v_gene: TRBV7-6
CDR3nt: TGTGCCAGCAGCTTACTCCCTAGTCCACTCGTCTATGGCTACACCTTC
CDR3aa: CASSLLPSPLVYGYTF

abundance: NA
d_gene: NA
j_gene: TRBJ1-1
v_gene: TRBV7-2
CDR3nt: TGTGCCAGCAGCTACCCTTCGGGAGAGGGTCCGACTGAAGCTTTCTTT
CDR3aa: CASSYPSGEGPTEAFF

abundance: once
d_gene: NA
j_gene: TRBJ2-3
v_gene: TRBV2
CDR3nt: TGTGCCAGCAGTGAGGGGGACTCCCGCCTGAGAGATACGCAGTATTTT
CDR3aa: CASSEGDSRLRDTQYF

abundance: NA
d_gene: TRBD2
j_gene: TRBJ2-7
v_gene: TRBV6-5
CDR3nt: TGTGCCAGCAGTTATGTAGCGGGTAACCCCTACGAGCAGTACTTC
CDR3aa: CASSYVAGNPYEQYF

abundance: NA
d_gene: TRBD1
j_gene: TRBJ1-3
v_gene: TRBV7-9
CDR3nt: TGTGCCAGCAGCCAACAGGGGGCGTATGGAAACACCATATATTTT
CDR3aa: CASSQQGAYGNTIYF

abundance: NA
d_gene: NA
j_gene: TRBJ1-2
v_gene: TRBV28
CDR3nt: TGTGCCAGCATTCCTGTAACCGGGGGGGGAGGCTACACCTTC
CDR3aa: CASIPVTGGGGYTF

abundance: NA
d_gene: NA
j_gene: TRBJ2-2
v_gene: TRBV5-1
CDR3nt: TGCGCCAGCACCCCCTCCCCAGGGGAGCACGGGGAGCTGTTTTTT
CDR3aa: CASTPSPGEHGELFF

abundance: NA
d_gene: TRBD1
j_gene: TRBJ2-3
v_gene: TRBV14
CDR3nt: TGTGCCAGCAGCCGCACTCGAGGACAGGGATGGGGGCTAACAGATACGCAGTATTTT
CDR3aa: CASSRTRGQGWGLTDTQYF

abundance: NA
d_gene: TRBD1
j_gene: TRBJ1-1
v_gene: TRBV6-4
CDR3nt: TGTGCCAGCAGTGACGAGCAGGGGGGGAACACTGAAGCTTTCTTT
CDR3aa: CASSDEQGGNTEAFF

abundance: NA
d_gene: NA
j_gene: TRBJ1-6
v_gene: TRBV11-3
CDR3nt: TGTGCCAGCAGCTTAACACGGGGTTCACCCCTCCACTTT
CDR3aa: CASSLTRGSPLHF

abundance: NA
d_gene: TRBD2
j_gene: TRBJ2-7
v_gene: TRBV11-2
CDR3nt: TGTGCCAGCAGCTTAGTGATCAGCGGGGGTCGTAGCTACGAGCAGTACTTC
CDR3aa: CASSLVISGGRSYEQYF

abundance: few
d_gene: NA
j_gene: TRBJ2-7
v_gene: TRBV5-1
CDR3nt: TGCGCCAGCAGCTTGGGTTCCAGCGGAGGGGGCGGCGAGCAGTACTTC
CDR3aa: CASSLGSSGGGGEQYF

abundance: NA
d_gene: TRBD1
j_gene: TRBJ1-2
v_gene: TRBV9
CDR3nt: TGTGCCAGCAGCGTTTCACAGGGGGCGTACGGCTACACCTTC
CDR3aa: CASSVSQGAYGYTF

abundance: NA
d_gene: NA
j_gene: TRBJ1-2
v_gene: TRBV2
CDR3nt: TGTGCCAGCAGTGAACGGTCGGGAGGTGGCTACACCTTC
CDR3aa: CASSERSGGGYTF

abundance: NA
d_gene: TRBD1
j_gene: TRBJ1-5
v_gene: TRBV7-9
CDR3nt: TGTGCCAGCAGCCCCCCGGGACAGGGGAGTCAGCCCCAGCATTTT
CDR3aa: CASSPPGQGSQPQHF

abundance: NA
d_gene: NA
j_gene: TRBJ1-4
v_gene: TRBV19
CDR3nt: TGTGCCAGTACCCAGGTCCGTCCCCAGGGTGAAAAACTGTTTTTT
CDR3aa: CASTQVRPQGEKLFF

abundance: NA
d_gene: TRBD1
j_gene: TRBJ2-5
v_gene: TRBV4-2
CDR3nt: TGTGCCAGCAGCCTTACCGGACAGGGGGAGAAGGAGACCCAGTACTTC
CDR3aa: CASSLTGQGEKETQYF

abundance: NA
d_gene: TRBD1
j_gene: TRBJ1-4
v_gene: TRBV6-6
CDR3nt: TGTGCCAGCAGTCGACAGGGGGGTGCAACTAATGAAAAACTGTTTTTT
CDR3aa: CASSRQGGATNEKLFF

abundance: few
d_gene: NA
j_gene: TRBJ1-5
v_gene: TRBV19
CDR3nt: TGTGCCAGCGCGGGGTGGGCAGAGGTGGGTCAGCCCCAGCATTTT
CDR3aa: CASAGWAEVGQPQHF